This T cell receptor beta chain was profiled in a study of cytomegalovirus exposure and HLA in healthy donors. Overall study findings and caveats: Donor immune exposure was known only as CMV serostatus. DRB1 had the most TCR associations and HLA-C the fewest, a later analysis found, with rates varying by HLA locus.

In the case of this clone: Its antigen remains unknown.

The PCR was carried out with 60 Vbeta primers and 13 Jbeta primers. Original methodology: Roughly 11 million shared chains were among the roughly 80 million unique TCR beta chains that a later analysis counted. Profiled with immunoSEQ multiplex PCR; TCRdb holds only in-frame clones, not every one. D and trimming were read from the DNA, whereas the V and J calls and clone size are those reported in that table. Found here are around 130,000 clones, 65% to 85% of them singletons; the top ten hold roughly 1.2%. The CDR3 totals 16 residues. CDR1 LNHDA and CDR2 SQIVND come from the germline V gene (reference sequence). The germline V and J ends were trimmed by 3 bases and 4 bases, with 15 bases remaining between them.

The V gene is TRBV19, the J gene TRBJ2-2; D is possibly TRBD2 (6 bases). This receptor was taken from a boy between 5 and 17 years old in good health and CMV-seronegative. Material: PBMCs. CDR3 residues: CASSIPGRTRTGELFF. In DNA, the CDR3 is TGTGCCAGTAGTATCCCGGGGAGGACCCGCACCGGGGAGCTGTTTTTT.